Detailed here is one T cell receptor beta chain. The sample comes from a study of blood T cells in healthy people across ages. Using a J-beta primer mix together with a sample-barcoded 5' primer, a second PCR was run for roughly 7 to 12 cycles. Researchers report that a template-switch adaptor with 12 random nucleotides tagged each cDNA molecule. TCRdb re-called the 5' RACE reads with MiXCR, one entry per CDR3 protein. The sample lists 750,000 to 850,000 distinct CDR3 sequences; 20% to 25% were seen once. These same records also appear under a second study, on T cells of mothers and their children.

The receptor comes from a boy between 10 and 17 years old in good health. Sequencing used blood.

The CDR3 loop reads CASSLQTEAFF. The DNA for the CDR3 is TGTGCCAGCAGTTTGCAGACTGAAGCTTTCTTT. The rearrangement uses TRBV12-3 or TRBV12-4 and TRBJ1-1; D ambiguous. V lost 3 bases to trimming and J lost 5 bases, with 4 bases between them. The CDR3 has 11 residues.